These T cell receptor beta chains were read from a single sample in a study of response to subunit inactivated influenza vaccine. TCRdb reprocessed the RT-PCR reads via MiXCR and lists one record per CDR3 protein. There are 550,000 to 800,000 distinct CDR3 sequences in the sample; around a sixth occur only once, and more than 9% lies in the top ten. Material: PBMCs from blood, obtained about 12 days after vaccination. The receptors were sampled from a man in his forties or fifties who received an inactivated influenza vaccine. Each CDR3 is given with its conserved first and last residue. Fields, in order: V gene, J gene, D gene, clone size, CDR3 length, CDR3 protein, CDR3 DNA. A D gene is named only where the DNA matches it firmly. Clone size, where shown, is once, few, many, or a class for clones that have expanded.

V gene: TRBV30; J gene: TRBJ2-3; D gene: TRBD2; clone size: NA; CDR3 length: 14; CDR3 protein: CAWRLLAGEDTQYF; CDR3 DNA: TGTGCCTGGAGACTACTAGCGGGAGAAGATACGCAGTATTTT
V gene: TRBV6-1; J gene: TRBJ2-3; D gene: NA; clone size: NA; CDR3 length: 14; CDR3 protein: CASRTPGGTDTKYF; CDR3 DNA: TGTGCCAGCAGAACCCCCGGGGGCACAGATACGAAGTATTTT
V gene: TRBV6-1; J gene: TRBJ1-2; D gene: TRBD1; clone size: NA; CDR3 length: 15; CDR3 protein: CASSKPGTANYGYTF; CDR3 DNA: TGTGCCAGCAGTAAGCCCGGGACAGCTAACTATGGCTACACCTTC
V gene: TRBV7-6; J gene: TRBJ2-3; D gene: TRBD1; clone size: NA; CDR3 length: 14; CDR3 protein: CASSFGTASDTQYF; CDR3 DNA: TGTGCCAGCAGCTTTGGGACAGCATCAGATACGCAGTATTTT
V gene: TRBV4-3; J gene: TRBJ2-1; D gene: NA; clone size: NA; CDR3 length: 16; CDR3 protein: CASSQSLGADYNEQFF; CDR3 DNA: TGCGCCAGCAGCCAGTCCTTAGGGGCAGACTACAATGAGCAGTTCTTC
V gene: TRBV7-2; J gene: TRBJ2-1; D gene: NA; clone size: NA; CDR3 length: 16; CDR3 protein: CASSSMTSLGSNEQFF; CDR3 DNA: TGTGCCAGCAGCTCCATGACTAGTCTCGGCTCCAATGAGCAGTTCTTC
V gene: TRBV4-2; J gene: TRBJ2-1; D gene: NA; clone size: many; CDR3 length: 16; CDR3 protein: CASSQGSGGSHNEQFF; CDR3 DNA: TGTGCCAGCAGCCAAGGTTCGGGGGGCAGCCACAATGAGCAGTTCTTC
V gene: TRBV4-3; J gene: TRBJ2-2; D gene: TRBD2; clone size: many; CDR3 length: 16; CDR3 protein: CASSQDEREIAGELFF; CDR3 DNA: TGCGCCAGCAGCCAAGATGAGCGGGAGATAGCCGGGGAGCTGTTTTTT
V gene: TRBV12-3/TRBV12-4; J gene: TRBJ1-5; D gene: NA; clone size: NA; CDR3 length: 15; CDR3 protein: CASSFSPRGDQPQHF; CDR3 DNA: TGTGCCAGCAGTTTCTCTCCGAGGGGAGACCAGCCCCAGCATTTT
V gene: TRBV29-1; J gene: TRBJ2-4; D gene: TRBD2; clone size: NA; CDR3 length: 17; CDR3 protein: CSVLLWEGLWAKNIQYF; CDR3 DNA: TGCAGCGTTCTTCTGTGGGAGGGCCTTTGGGCCAAAAACATTCAGTACTTC